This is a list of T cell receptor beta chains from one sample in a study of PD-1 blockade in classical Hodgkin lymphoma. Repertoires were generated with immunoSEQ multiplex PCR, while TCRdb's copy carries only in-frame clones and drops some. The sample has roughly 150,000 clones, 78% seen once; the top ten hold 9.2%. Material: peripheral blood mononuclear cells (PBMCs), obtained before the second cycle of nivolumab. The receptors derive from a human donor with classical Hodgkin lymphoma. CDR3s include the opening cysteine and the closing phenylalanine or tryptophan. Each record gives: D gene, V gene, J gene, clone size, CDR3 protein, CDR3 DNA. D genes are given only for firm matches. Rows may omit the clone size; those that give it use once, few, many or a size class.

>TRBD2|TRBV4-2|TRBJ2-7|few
CASSHGFVNSGGSYEQYF
TGTGCCAGCAGCCACGGGTTCGTAAATAGCGGGGGATCCTACGAGCAGTACTTC
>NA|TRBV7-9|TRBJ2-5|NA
CASSLGVITGVDAETQYF
TGTGCCAGCAGCTTGGGGGTCATAACGGGTGTGGACGCGGAGACCCAGTACTTC
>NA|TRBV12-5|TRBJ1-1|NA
CASGFKPWGQQNTEAFF
TGTGCTAGTGGTTTCAAGCCCTGGGGACAACAGAACACTGAAGCTTTCTTT
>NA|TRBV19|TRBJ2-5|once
CASSKSVQETQYF
TGTGCCAGTAGTAAGAGCGTTCAAGAGACCCAGTACTTC
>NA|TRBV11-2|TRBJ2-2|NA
CASSRQDRNTGELFF
TGTGCCAGCAGCAGACAAGACAGGAACACCGGGGAGCTGTTTTTT
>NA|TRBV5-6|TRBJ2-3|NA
CASSLAPAGSRDTQYF
TGTGCCAGCAGCTTGGCTCCGGCGGGGAGCAGGGATACGCAGTATTTT
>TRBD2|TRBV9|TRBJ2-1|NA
CASTPPAGGPHEQFF
TGTGCCAGCACCCCCCCAGCGGGAGGGCCCCATGAGCAGTTCTTC
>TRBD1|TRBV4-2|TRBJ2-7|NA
CASSQDLRDRGMGSYEQYF
TGTGCCAGCAGCCAAGACCTTCGTGACAGGGGAATGGGCTCCTACGAGCAGTACTTC
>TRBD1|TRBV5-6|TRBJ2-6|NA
CASRTGTGVVLTF
TGTGCCAGCAGGACCGGGACAGGGGTCGTCCTGACTTTC
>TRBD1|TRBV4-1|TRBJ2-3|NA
CASSQEGTGRTDTQYF
TGCGCCAGCAGCCAAGAGGGGACAGGCCGCACAGATACGCAGTATTTT
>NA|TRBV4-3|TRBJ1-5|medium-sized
CASSQDWGFDQPQHF
TGCGCCAGCAGCCAAGATTGGGGATTTGATCAGCCCCAGCATTTT
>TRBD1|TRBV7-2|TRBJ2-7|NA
CASSLGQGEAYEQYF
TGTGCCAGCAGCTTGGGACAGGGGGAGGCCTACGAGCAGTACTTC
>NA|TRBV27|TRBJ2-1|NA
CASSFLGEANNEQFF
TGTGCCAGCAGTTTTTTGGGGGAGGCTAACAATGAGCAGTTCTTC
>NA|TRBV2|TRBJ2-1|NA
CASSEEGGVVFEQFF
TGTGCCAGCAGTGAAGAGGGGGGGGTAGTTTTTGAGCAGTTCTTC
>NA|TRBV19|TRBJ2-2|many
CASTPLGAGELFF
TGTGCCAGTACCCCCTTGGGAGCCGGGGAGCTGTTTTTT
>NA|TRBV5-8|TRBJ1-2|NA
CASSLASGYTF
TGTGCCAGCAGCTTGGCCTCTGGCTACACCTTC
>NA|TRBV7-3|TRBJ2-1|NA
CASSRLRSGNNEQFF
TGTGCCAGCAGCCGTTTAAGATCGGGGAACAATGAGCAGTTCTTC
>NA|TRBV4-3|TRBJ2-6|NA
CASSQGFYRTTGANVLTF
TGCGCCAGCAGCCAAGGCTTTTACAGGACAACTGGGGCCAACGTCCTGACTTTC
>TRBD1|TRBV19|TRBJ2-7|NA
CASSRDRNYEQYF
TGTGCCAGTAGCCGGGACAGGAACTACGAGCAGTACTTC
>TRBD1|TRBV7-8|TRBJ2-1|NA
CASSSTGGVYNEQFF
TGTGCCAGCAGCTCGACAGGGGGGGTCTACAATGAGCAGTTCTTC
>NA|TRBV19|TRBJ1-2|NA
CASSAGINYGYTF
TGTGCCAGCAGCGCAGGGATTAACTATGGCTACACCTTC
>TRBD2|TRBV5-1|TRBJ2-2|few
CASSPTSVYPGELFF
TGCGCCAGCAGCCCAACTAGCGTGTACCCCGGGGAGCTGTTTTTT
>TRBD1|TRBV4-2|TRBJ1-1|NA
CASRPSTGRRNTEAFF
TGTGCCAGCAGACCCTCGACAGGGAGGAGGAACACTGAAGCTTTCTTT
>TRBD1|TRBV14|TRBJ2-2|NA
CASSSLGTGKGTGELFF
TGTGCCAGCAGCTCCTTAGGGACAGGGAAGGGCACCGGGGAGCTGTTTTTT
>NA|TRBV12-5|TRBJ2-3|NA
CASARRLITDTQYF
TGTGCTAGTGCCCGCAGACTCATCACAGATACGCAGTATTTT
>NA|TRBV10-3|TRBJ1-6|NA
CASSYDFEGTINSPLHF
TGTGCCAGCAGTTACGACTTCGAGGGGACTATTAATTCACCCCTCCACTTT
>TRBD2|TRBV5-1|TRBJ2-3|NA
CASSSGGGDSTDTQYF
TGCGCCAGCAGCTCCGGGGGGGGCGATAGCACAGATACGCAGTATTTT
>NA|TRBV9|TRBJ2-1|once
CASSASGTLYNEQFF
TGTGCCAGCAGCGCCTCCGGGACTTTGTACAATGAGCAGTTCTTC